This TCR beta chain was sequenced during a study of blood T cells in healthy people across ages. Concerning this clonotype itself: Its cognate antigen is unknown.

Primers used in a second PCR of roughly 6 to 11 cycles were a sample-barcoded 5' primer and a J-beta primer mix. A single record per CDR3 protein comes from TCRdb applying MiXCR to the 5' RACE reads. Of over a million distinct CDR3 sequences listed, more than 40% were seen once; the top ten hold approximately 19%. This CDR3 region has 14 residues. Germline loops: CDR1 MDHEN, CDR2 SYDVKM. Trimming removed 7 bases from V and 4 bases from J; junction bases left unmatched: 5. General study results and limits: Those diversity estimates obtained from one million T cells were thought to be underestimates.

Ranging in age from about 6 to 90, the donors were healthy Caucasian individuals from Russia. Sequenced input: blood. The sequence was collected from an older woman in good health. The chain carries TRBV28 and TRBJ2-1; 9 bases match TRBD2. The CDR3 sequence: CASMREGFYNEQFF. The CDR3 DNA reads as TGTGCCAGCATGCGGGAGGGGTTTTACAATGAGCAGTTCTTC.